One and the same sample provided the 12 T cell receptor beta chains below, sequenced in a study of T cells and Merkel cell carcinoma outcomes. Data came from immunoSEQ multiplex PCR; TCRdb stores just in-frame clones and leaves some out. This sample has roughly 6,400 clones, with about 77% found just once. Sequencing was done on a sample of tumor tissue from Merkel cell carcinoma. Receptor source: a human donor with Merkel cell carcinoma. Some clones in this sample may be carry-over from other donors' samples.

CDR3 bases: TGTGCCAGCAGCCGGTTCGGGATGGGGCATCAGCCCCAGCATTTT. Amino acids: CASSRFGMGHQPQHF. The chain links TRBV16 to TRBJ1-5; weak D call: TRBD1 (5 bases). The germline gives CDR1 KGHSY, CDR2 FQNENV. The CDR3 spans 15 residues. The V gene lost 4 bases and the J gene lost 5 bases, with 15 bases spanning the gap.

The gene calls are TRBV4-3 and TRBJ2-7, with TRBD1 identical over 8 bases. CDR1 is LGHNA, CDR2 YSLEER, per germline. The CDR3 sequence is 16 residues long. With 0 bases clipped from V and 5 bases from J, the junction kept 9 bases outside the gene matches. CDR3: CASSQDWRQGRDEQYF. In DNA form, the CDR3 reads TGCGCCAGCAGCCAAGATTGGCGACAGGGGCGCGACGAGCAGTACTTC.

Note on this clone: This CDR3 is also generated by other DNA sequences in the sample. The chain joins TRBV5-1 to TRBJ2-5; unclear D gene. This CDR3 comprises 14 residues. CDR1 and CDR2 (germline): SGHRS, YFSETQ. V dropped 0 bases and J dropped 2 bases, with 8 bases sitting between them. The CDR3 here is CASSLGTGQETQYF. The CDR3 coding sequence is TGCGCCAGCAGCTTGGGGACCGGTCAAGAGACCCAGTACTTC.

The rearrangement uses TRBV14 and TRBJ2-2, with D uncertain. Trimming removed 1 base from V and 7 bases from J, with 7 bases in between. Germline-derived CDR1 and CDR2 are SGHDN and FVKESK. The CDR3 is 13 residues long. The CDR3 loop is CASSQVRNGELFF. DNA for the CDR3: TGTGCCAGCAGCCAAGTGAGGAACGGGGAGCTGTTTTTT.

This clone has a handful of counts. The genes are TRBV7-2 and TRBJ2-1; 8 nucleotides match TRBD2. Germline-derived CDR1 and CDR2 are SGHTA and FQGNSA. V lost 2 bases and J lost 3; bases outside the gene matches: 3. The CDR3 is 15 residues long. This chain's CDR3 is CASSLTGTSYNEQFF. The CDR3 DNA reads as TGTGCCAGCAGCTTAACCGGGACTAGCTACAATGAGCAGTTCTTC.

On this clone itself: Other DNA sequences from this sample encode an identical CDR3 as well. The rearrangement links TRBV7-9 to TRBJ1-5; 10 nucleotides agree with TRBD1. The V and J ends lost 3 bases and 5 bases, in that order; junction bases with no gene match: 1. From germline, CDR1 is SEHNR and CDR2 FQNEAQ (reference sequence). This CDR3 region has 14 residues. CDR3 in amino acids: CASSFGTGDQPQHF. In DNA form, the CDR3 reads TGTGCCAGCAGCTTTGGGACAGGGGATCAGCCCCAGCATTTT.

The CDR3, as DNA: TGTGCCAGCAGTTTTTCGAGGGGAGGCGAGCAGTACTTC. The encoded protein is CASSFSRGGEQYF. The chain has TRBV4-2 and TRBJ2-7, with a tentative D call TRBD2 (6 bases). Between the trimmed V and J ends, which lost 6 bases and 6 bases, there was a span of 15 bases. Germline V lookup: CDR1 LGHNA, CDR2 YNFKEQ. The CDR3 covers 13 residues.

This sequence joins TRBV5-1 and TRBJ2-5; tentative D call: TRBD2 (5 bases). Trimming left V 3 bases short and J 5 bases short, with 14 bases between. This CDR3 comprises 14 residues. Germline CDR1 SGHRS, CDR2 YFSETQ. CDR3 sequence (DNA): TGCGCCAGCAGCTCGCCGGGCCGCGGGGAGACCCAGTACTTC. Translation: CASSSPGRGETQYF.

The chain is built from TRBV19 and TRBJ2-7; TRBD2 is a possible D gene (6 bases). V was pared by 5 bases and J by 6 bases, with 23 bases between. CDR1 is LNHDA, CDR2 SQIVND, per germline (reference sequence). The CDR3 runs to 16 residues. The chain's CDR3 is CASSPHTGLMGAEQYF. Written as DNA, the CDR3 is TGTGCCAGTAGTCCCCATACGGGACTTATGGGTGCCGAGCAGTACTTC. The full variable domain, its missing parts supplied by reference TRBV19 and TRBJ2-7, is DGGITQSPKYLFRKEGQNVTLSCEQNLNHDAMYWYRQDPGQGLRLIYYSQIVNDFQKGDIAEGYSVSREKKESFPLTVTSAQKNPTAFYLCASSPHTGLMGAEQYFGPGTRLTVT.

The chain joins TRBV2 to TRBJ2-7; 7 nucleotides line up with TRBD1. With 4 bases clipped from V and 7 bases from J, the junction kept 13 bases outside the gene matches. The CDR3 totals 15 residues. From germline, CDR1 is SNHLY and CDR2 FYNNEI. The CDR3 region has the DNA TGTGCCAGCAGTGCCTCCGGGACAGTCCCGAGGGAGCAGTACTTC. Translating it yields CASSASGTVPREQYF.

The rearrangement uses TRBV27 and TRBJ2-4, with 9 bases fitting TRBD1. The CDR3 contains 19 residues. V shed 5 bases and J 0 bases; nucleotides not matched to a gene: 14. Germline V CDR1 and CDR2: MNHEY, SMNVEV (reference sequence). In nucleotides, the CDR3 is TGTGCCAGCAGTCGGTACGGGACAGGGACTCTGATAGCCAAAAACATTCAGTACTTC. This translates into CASSRYGTGTLIAKNIQYF.

The chain uses TRBV19 and TRBJ2-3; the D is unclear. V was cut by 4 bases and J by 5 bases, with 7 bases left in between. This CDR3 contains 12 residues. Looked up from germline, CDR1 is LNHDA and CDR2 is SQIVND (reference sequence). In nucleotides, the CDR3 is TGTGCCAGTAGTAGCCCAGGAGATACGCAGTATTTT. Translation: CASSSPGDTQYF.